The clone carrying this T cell receptor (beta chain) was found many times. The antigen remains undetermined. The CDR3 has 13 amino acids. V was shortened by 5 bases and J by 2 bases, with 10 bases between the two germline ends. Germline V gene data show CDR1 as LNHDA and CDR2 as SQIVND (reference sequence). This sample was taken from a study of molecular identifiers for immune sequencing clone quantification. General study findings and limits: Effector cells kept over 97% of their molecules in clones above 20 RNA copies, while naive cells kept under 1% there.

TCRdb redid the calling of the PCR reads with MiXCR, one entry per CDR3 protein. The sample consists of approximately 680,000 distinct CDR3 sequences, 25% of them appearing once. The clonotype comes from a human donor in good health. Some libraries in this study had Jurkat cell RNA spiked in. Sequencing used naive CD8+ T cells from blood, with Jurkat cell RNA spiked in. The subset is: FACS-sorted CD8+CD4-CCR7+CD45RA+ naive T cells. The chain employs TRBV19 and TRBJ2-7; no firm D call. The CDR3 DNA reads as TGTGCCAGTAGTCCTTCGCCGGCCTACGAGCAGTACTTC. Translated, it gives CASSPSPAYEQYF.